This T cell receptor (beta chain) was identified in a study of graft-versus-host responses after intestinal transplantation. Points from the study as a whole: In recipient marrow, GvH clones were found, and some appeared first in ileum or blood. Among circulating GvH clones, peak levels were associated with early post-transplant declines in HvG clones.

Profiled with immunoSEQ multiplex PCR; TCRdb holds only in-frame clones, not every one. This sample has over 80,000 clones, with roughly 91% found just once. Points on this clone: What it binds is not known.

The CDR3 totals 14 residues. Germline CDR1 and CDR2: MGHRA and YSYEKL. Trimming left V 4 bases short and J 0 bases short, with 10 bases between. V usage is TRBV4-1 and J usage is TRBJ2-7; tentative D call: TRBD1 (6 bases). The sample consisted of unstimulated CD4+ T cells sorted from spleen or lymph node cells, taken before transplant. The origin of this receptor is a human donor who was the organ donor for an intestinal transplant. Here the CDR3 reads CASSRAGDSYEQYF. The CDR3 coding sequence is TGCGCCAGCAGCCGCGCAGGGGACTCCTACGAGCAGTACTTC.